This TCR beta chain was found in a study of blood T cells in healthy people across ages. Overall study findings and caveats: Diversity estimated from one million T cells was considered an underestimate. Diversity was higher, and naive CD4+ cells more numerous, in long-lived donors than in aged donors. There was no known CMV status for donors, so expanded clonotype changes were possibly confounded.

A sample-barcoded 5' primer and a J-beta primer mix were used in a second PCR of about 7 to 11 cycles. TCRdb used MiXCR to reprocess the 5' RACE reads, holding one entry per CDR3 protein. The sample holds roughly 800,000 distinct CDR3 sequences, approximately 25% seen once. The CDR3 contains 13 residues. Germline assignment: CDR1 SEHNR and CDR2 FQNEAQ (reference sequence). The V gene lost 5 bases and the J gene lost 10 bases, with 12 bases spanning the gap. This clonotype appeared a few times. The target antigen is unknown. The same data also contributed to another study, on T cells of mothers and their children. From that study: The search for persistent microchimeric T cell clones detected none.

The sequence came from a boy aged 5 to 17 in good health. The rearrangement links TRBV7-9 to TRBJ1-6; the D is unclear. Sequences were obtained from blood. In DNA, the CDR3 is TGTGCCAGCAGCCACCTCAGAAGATCACCCCTCCACTTT. This encodes CASSHLRRSPLHF.